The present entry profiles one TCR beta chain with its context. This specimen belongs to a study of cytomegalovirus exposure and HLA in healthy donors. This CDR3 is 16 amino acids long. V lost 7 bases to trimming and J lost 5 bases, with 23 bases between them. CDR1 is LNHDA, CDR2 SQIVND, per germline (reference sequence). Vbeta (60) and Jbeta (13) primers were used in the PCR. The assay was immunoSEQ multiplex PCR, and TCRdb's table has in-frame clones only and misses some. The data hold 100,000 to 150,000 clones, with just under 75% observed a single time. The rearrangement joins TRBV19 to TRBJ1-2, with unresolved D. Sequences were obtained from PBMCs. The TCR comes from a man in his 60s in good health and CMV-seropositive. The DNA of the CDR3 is TGTGCCAGTAACGGGGATCGGTCAGGATTCCTATATGGCTACACCTTC. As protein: CASNGDRSGFLYGYTF.